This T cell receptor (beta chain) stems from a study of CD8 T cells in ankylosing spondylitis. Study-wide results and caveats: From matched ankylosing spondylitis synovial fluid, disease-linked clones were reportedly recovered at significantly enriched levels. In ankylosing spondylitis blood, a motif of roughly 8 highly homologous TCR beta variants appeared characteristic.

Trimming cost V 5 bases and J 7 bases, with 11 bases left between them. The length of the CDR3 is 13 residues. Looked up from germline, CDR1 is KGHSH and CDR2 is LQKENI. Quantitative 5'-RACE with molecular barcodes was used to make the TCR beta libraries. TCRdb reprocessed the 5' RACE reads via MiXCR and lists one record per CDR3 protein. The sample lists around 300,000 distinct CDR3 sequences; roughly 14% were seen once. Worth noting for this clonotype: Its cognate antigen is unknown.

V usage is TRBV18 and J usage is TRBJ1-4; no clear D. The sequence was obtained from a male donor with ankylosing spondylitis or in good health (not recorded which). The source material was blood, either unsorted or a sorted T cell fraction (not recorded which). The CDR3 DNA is TGTGCCAGCTCATCTGACATGGGTGAAAAACTGTTTTTT. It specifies CASSSDMGEKLFF. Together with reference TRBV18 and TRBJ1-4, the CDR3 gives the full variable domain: NAGVMQNPRHLVRRRGQEARLRCSPMKGHSHVYWYRQLPEEGLKFMVYLQKENIIDESGMPKERFSAEFPKEGPSILRIQQVVRGDSAAYFCASSSDMGEKLFFGSGTQLSVL.